This TCR beta chain was identified during a study of blood T cells in healthy people across ages. Broader study findings: Greater diversity and more naive CD4+ cells were seen in long-lived donors than in aged donors.

With respect to this clonotype: The antigen remains unidentified.

The authors ran a second PCR of roughly 6 to 11 cycles using a sample-barcoded 5' primer and a J-beta primer mix. A template-switch adaptor that had 12 random nucleotides put a tag on each cDNA molecule. One entry per CDR3 protein results from TCRdb running MiXCR on the 5' RACE reads. The table records some 1,500,000 distinct CDR3 sequences, 35% to 45% of them present only once. The CDR3 is 15 residues long. Trimming shortened V by 3 bases and J by 0 bases, and 12 bases separated the two germline ends. CDR1 SGHDT and CDR2 YYEEEE come from the germline V gene. The genes are TRBV5-6 and TRBJ1-1; maybe TRBD1 (6 bases). Sequencing was carried out using blood. The TCR sequence derives from a woman aged 18-29 years in good health. CDR3 DNA: TGTGCCAGCAGCTCAGGGGTTTCAATGAACACTGAAGCTTTCTTT. Protein sequence: CASSSGVSMNTEAFF.